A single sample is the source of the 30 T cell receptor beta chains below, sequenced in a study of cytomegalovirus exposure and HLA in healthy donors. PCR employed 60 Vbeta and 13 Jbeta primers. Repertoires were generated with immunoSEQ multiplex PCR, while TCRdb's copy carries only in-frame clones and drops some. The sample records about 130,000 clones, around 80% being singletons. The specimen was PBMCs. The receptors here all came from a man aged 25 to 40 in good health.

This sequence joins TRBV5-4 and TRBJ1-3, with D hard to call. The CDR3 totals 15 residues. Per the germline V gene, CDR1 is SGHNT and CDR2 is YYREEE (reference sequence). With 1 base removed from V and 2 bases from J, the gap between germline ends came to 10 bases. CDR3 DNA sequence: TGTGCCAGCAGCTTGTTTGAGGTGCCTGGAAACACCATATATTTT. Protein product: CASSLFEVPGNTIYF.

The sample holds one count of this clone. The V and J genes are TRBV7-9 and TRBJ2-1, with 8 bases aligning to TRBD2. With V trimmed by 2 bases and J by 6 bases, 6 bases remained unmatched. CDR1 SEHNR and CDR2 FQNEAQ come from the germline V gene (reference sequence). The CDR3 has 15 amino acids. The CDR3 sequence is CASSLLRLASNEQFF. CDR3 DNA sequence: TGTGCCAGCAGCTTACTTAGACTAGCGTCCAATGAGCAGTTCTTC.

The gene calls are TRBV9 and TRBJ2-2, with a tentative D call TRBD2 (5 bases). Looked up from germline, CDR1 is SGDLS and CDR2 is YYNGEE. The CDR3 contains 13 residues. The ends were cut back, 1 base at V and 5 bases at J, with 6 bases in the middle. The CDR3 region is CASSVTGTGELFF. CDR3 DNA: TGTGCCAGCAGCGTAACGGGGACCGGGGAGCTGTTTTTT.

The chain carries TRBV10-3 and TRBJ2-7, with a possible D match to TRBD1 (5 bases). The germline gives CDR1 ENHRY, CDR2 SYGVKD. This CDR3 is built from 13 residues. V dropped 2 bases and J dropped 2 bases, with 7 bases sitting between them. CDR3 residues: CAISEQGTYEQYF. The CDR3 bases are TGTGCCATCAGTGAGCAGGGAACCTACGAGCAGTACTTC.

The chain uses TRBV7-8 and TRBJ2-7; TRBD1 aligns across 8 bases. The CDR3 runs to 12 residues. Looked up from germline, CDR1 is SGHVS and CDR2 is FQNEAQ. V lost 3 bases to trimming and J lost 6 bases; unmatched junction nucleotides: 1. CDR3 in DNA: TGTGCCAGCAGCTTCACAGGGGGCGAGCAGTACTTC. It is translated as CASSFTGGEQYF.

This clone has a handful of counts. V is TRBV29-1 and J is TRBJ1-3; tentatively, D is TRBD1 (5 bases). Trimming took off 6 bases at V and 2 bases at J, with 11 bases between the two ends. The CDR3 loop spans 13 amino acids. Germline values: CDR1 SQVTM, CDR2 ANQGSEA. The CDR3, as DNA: TGCAGCGTAACAGGTCGACCTGGAAACACCATATATTTT. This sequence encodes CSVTGRPGNTIYF.

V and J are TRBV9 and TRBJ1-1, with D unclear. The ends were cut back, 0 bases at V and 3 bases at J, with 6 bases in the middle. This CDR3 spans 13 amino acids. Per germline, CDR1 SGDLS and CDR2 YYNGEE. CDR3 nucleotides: TGTGCCAGCAGCGTAGGAGGGCACACTGAAGCTTTCTTT. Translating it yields CASSVGGHTEAFF.

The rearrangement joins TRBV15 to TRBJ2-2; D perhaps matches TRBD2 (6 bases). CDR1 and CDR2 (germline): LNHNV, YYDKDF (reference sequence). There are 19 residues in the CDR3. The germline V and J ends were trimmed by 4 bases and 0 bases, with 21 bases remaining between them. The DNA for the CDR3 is TGTGCCACCAGCATCCTTGATCGACTAGGACTGCCGAACACCGGGGAGCTGTTTTTT. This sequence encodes CATSILDRLGLPNTGELFF.

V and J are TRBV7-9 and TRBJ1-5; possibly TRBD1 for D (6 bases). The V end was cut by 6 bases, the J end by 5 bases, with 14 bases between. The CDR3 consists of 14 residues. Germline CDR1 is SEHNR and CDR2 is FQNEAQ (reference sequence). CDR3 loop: CASRPTGKDQPQHF. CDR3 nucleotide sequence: TGTGCCAGCAGGCCTACAGGGAAAGATCAGCCCCAGCATTTT.

CDR3 amino acids: CASRDSTSTEAFF. The CDR3 nucleotides read TGTGCCAGCAGGGACAGCACGAGCACTGAAGCTTTCTTT. This sequence joins TRBV27 and TRBJ1-1; D is possibly TRBD1 (6 bases). The CDR3 is made up of 13 amino acids. V was shortened by 6 bases and J by 4 bases, with 12 bases between the two germline ends. Germline CDR1 and CDR2: MNHEY and SMNVEV (reference sequence).

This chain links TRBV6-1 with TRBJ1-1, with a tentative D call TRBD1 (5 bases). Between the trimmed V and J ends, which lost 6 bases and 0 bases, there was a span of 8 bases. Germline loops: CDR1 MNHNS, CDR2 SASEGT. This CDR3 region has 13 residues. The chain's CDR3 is CASRTEMNTEAFF. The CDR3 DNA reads TGTGCCAGCAGGACAGAGATGAACACTGAAGCTTTCTTT.

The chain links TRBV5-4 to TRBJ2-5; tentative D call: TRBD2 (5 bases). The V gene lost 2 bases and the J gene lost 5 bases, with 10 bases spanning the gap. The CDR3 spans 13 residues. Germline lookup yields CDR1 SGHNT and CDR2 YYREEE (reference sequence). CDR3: CASSLGRGETQYF. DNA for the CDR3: TGTGCCAGCAGCTTAGGACGAGGGGAGACCCAGTACTTC.

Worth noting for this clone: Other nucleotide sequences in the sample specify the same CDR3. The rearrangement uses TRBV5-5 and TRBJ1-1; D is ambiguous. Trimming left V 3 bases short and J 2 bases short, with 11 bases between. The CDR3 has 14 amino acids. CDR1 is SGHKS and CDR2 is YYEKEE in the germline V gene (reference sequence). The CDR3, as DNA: TGTGCCAGCAGCTCTCGGACTGGAAACACTGAAGCTTTCTTT. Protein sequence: CASSSRTGNTEAFF.

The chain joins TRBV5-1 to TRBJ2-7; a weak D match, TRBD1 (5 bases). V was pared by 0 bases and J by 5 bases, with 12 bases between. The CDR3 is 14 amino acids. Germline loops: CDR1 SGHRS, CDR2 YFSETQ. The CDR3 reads CASSLGGVEDEQYF. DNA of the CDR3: TGCGCCAGCAGCTTGGGGGGCGTAGAGGACGAGCAGTACTTC.

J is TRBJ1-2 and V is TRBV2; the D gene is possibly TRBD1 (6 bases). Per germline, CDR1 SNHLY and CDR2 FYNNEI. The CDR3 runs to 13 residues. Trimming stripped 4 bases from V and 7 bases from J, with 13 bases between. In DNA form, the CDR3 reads TGTGCCAGCAGTGTCATAGGGGGAGTTGGCTACACCTTC. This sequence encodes CASSVIGGVGYTF.

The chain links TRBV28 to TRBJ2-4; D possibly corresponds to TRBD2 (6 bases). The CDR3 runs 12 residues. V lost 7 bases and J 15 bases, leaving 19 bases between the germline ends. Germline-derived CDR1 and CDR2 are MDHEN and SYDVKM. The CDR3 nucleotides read TGTGCCAGCACCACTGGCACGGGGAGGAGGTACTTC. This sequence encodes CASTTGTGRRYF. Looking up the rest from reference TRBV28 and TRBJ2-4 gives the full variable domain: DVKVTQSSRYLVKRTGEKVFLECVQDMDHENMFWYRQDPGLGLRLIYFSYDVKMKEKGDIPEGYSVSREKKERFSLILESASTNQTSMYLCASTTGTGRRYFGAGTRLSVL.

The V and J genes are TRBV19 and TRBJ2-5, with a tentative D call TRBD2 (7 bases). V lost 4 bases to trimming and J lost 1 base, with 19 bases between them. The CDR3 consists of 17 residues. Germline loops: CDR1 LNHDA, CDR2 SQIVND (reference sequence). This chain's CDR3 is CASSTSRGARPQETQYF. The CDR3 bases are TGTGCCAGTAGTACCTCCCGGGGGGCTCGACCCCAAGAGACCCAGTACTTC.

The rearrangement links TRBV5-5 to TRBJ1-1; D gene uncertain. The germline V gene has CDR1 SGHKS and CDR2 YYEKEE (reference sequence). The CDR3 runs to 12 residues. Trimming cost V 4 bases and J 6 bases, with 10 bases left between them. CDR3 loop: CASSPGGSEAFF. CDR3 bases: TGTGCCAGCAGCCCGGGAGGGTCTGAAGCTTTCTTT.

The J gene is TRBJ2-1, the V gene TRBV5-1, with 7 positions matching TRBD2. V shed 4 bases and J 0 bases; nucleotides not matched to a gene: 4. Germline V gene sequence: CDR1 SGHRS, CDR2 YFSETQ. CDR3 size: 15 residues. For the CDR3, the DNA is TGCGCCAGCAGCGGGCGGGGGAGCTCCTACAATGAGCAGTTCTTC. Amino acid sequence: CASSGRGSSYNEQFF.

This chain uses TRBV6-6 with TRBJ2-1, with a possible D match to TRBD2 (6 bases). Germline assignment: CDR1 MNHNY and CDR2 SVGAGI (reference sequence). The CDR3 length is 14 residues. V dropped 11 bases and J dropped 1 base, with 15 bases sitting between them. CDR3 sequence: CAGASARSYNEQFF. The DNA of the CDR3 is TGTGCCGGCGCTAGCGCCCGGTCCTACAATGAGCAGTTCTTC.

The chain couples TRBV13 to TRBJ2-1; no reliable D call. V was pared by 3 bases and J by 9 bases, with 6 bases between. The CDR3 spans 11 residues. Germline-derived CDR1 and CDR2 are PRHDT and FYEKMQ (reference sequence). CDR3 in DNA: TGTGCCAGCAGCTTTTCTCGTGAGCAGTTCTTC. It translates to CASSFSREQFF.

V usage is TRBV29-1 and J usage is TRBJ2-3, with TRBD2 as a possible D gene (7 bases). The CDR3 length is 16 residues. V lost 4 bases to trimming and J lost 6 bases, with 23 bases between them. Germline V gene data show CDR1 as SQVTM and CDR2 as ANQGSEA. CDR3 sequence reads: CSVVTVLRGPRDTQYF. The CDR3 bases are TGCAGCGTTGTAACCGTCTTGCGGGGGCCCCGGGATACGCAGTATTTT.

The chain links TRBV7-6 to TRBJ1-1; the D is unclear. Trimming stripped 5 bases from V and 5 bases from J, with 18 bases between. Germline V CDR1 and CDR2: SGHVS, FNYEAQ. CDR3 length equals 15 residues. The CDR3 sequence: CASSPESTTGTEAFF. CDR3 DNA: TGTGCCAGCAGCCCGGAGAGTACAACTGGGACTGAAGCTTTCTTT.

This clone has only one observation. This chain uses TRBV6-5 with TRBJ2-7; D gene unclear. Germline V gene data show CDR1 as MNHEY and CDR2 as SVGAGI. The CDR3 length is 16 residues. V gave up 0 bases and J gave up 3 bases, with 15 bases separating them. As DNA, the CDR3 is TGTGCCAGCAGTTACTCGTCTCCTAGGTCTGGCTACGAGCAGTACTTC. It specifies CASSYSSPRSGYEQYF.

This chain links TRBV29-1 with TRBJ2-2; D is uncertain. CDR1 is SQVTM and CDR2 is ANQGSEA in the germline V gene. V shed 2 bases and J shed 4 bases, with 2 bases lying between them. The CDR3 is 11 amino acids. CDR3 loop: CSVELTGELFF. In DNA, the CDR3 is TGCAGCGTTGAACTCACCGGGGAGCTGTTTTTT.

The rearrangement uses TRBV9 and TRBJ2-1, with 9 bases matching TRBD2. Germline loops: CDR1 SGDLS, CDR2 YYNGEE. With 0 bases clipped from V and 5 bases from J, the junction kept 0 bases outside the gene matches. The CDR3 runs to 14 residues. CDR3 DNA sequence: TGTGCCAGCAGCGTAGGACTAGCGGACAATGAGCAGTTCTTC. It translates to CASSVGLADNEQFF.

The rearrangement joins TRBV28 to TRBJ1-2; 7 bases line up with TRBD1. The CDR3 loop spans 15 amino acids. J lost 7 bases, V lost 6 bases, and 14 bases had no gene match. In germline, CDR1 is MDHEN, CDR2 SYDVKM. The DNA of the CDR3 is TGTGCCAGCAGCCCCCTCCCGACAGGGTTGGGTGGCTACACCTTC. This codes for CASSPLPTGLGGYTF.

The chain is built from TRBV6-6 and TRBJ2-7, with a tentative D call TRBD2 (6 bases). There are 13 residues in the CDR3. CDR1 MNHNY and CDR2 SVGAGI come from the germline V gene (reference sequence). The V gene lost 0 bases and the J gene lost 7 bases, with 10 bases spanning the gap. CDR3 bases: TGTGCCAGCAGTTACTCTCCGGCGGGGGAGCAGTACTTC. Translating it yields CASSYSPAGEQYF.

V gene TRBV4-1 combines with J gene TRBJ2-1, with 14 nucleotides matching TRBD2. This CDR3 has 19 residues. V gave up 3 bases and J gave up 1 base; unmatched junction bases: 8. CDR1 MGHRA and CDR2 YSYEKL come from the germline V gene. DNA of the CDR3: TGCGCCAGCAGCCAGGACAGACTAGCGGGAGGGCGGTCCTACAATGAGCAGTTCTTC. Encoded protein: CASSQDRLAGGRSYNEQFF.

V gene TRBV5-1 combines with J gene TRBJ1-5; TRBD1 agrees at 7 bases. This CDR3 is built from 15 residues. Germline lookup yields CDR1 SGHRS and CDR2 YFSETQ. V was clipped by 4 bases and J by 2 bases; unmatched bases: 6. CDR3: CASSPRTGGNQPQHF. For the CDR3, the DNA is TGCGCCAGCAGCCCGCGAACAGGGGGCAATCAGCCCCAGCATTTT.